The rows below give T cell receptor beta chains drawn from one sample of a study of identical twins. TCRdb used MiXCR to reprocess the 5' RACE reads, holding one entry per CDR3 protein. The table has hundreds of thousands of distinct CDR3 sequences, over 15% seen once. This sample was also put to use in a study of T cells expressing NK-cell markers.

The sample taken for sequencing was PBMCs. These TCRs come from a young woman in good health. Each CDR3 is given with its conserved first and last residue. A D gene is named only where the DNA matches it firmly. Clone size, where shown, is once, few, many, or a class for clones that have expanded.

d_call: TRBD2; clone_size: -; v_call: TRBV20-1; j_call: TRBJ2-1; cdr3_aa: CSASLAGGNEQFF; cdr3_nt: TGCAGTGCTAGTCTAGCGGGGGGGAATGAGCAGTTCTTC
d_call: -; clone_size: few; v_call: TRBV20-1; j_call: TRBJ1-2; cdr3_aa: CSAAVGQFADGYTF; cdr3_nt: TGCAGTGCAGCTGTAGGACAGTTTGCCGATGGCTACACCTTC
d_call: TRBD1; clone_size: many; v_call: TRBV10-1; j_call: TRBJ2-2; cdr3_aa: CASSGGTGYTGELFF; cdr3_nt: TGCGCCAGCAGTGGGGGGACAGGTTACACCGGGGAGCTGTTTTTT
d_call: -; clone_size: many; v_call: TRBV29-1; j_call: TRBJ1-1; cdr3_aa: CSVVIWDGAEAFF; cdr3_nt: TGCAGCGTTGTAATATGGGATGGGGCTGAAGCTTTCTTT
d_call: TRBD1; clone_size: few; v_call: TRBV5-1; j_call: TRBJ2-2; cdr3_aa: CASSGPGQGIGTGELFF; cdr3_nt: TGCGCCAGCAGCGGTCCGGGACAGGGGATAGGAACCGGGGAGCTGTTTTTT
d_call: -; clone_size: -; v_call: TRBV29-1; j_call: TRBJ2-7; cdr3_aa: CSVTAITYEQYF; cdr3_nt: TGCAGCGTGACAGCTATTACCTACGAGCAGTACTTC
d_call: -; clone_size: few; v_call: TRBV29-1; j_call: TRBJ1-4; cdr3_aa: CSVEEGDEKLFF; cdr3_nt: TGCAGCGTTGAAGAAGGGGATGAAAAACTGTTTTTT
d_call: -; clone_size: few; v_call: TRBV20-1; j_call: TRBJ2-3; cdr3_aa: CSAHGGPGGTTDTQYF; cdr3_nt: TGCAGTGCTCACGGGGGTCCAGGGGGGACCACAGATACGCAGTATTTT
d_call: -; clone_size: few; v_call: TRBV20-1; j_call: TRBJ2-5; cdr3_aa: CSARETETQYF; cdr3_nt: TGCAGTGCTAGAGAGACGGAGACCCAGTACTTC
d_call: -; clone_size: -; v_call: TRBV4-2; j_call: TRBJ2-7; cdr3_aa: CASSQDGLSEQYF; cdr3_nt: TGTGCCAGCAGCCAAGATGGACTTTCCGAGCAGTACTTC
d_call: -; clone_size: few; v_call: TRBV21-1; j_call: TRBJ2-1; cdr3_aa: CASSNPGGPPYNEQFF; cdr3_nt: TGTGCCAGCAGCAACCCGGGGGGACCCCCCTACAATGAGCAGTTCTTC
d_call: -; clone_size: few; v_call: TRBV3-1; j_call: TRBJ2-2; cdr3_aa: CASSHVGQGGPGELFF; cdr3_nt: TGTGCCAGCAGCCATGTAGGGCAGGGGGGGCCCGGGGAGCTGTTTTTT
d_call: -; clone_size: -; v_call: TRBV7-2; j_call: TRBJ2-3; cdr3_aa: CASSSEGYADTQYF; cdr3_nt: TGTGCCAGCAGCTCCGAGGGGTATGCAGATACGCAGTATTTT
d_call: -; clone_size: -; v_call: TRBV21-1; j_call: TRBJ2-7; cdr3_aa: CASMICEQYF; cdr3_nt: TGTGCCAGCATGATTTGCGAGCAGTACTTC
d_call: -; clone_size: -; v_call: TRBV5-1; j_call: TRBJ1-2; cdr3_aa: CASRRQGMYIDGYTF; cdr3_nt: TGCGCCAGCAGGCGGCAGGGGATGTATATTGATGGCTACACCTTC
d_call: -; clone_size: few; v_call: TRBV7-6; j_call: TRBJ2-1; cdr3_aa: CASSFGTLYNEQFF; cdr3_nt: TGTGCCAGCAGCTTCGGGACTCTGTACAATGAGCAGTTCTTC